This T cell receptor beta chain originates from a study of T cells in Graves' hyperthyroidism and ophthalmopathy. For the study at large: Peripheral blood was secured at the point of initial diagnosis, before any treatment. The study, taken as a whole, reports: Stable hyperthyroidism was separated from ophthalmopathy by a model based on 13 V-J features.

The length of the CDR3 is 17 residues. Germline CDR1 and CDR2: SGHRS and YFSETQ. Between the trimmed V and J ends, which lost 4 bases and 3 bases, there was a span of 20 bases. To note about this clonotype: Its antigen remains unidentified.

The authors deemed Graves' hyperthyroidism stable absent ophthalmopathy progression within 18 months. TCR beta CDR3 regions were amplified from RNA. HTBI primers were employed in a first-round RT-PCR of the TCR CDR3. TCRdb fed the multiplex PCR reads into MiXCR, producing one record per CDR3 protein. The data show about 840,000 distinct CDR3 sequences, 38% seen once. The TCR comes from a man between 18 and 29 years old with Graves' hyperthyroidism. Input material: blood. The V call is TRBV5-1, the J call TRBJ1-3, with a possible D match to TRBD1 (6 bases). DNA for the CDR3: TGCGCCAGCAGCGGTACAGGGATCGGCAGCTTTGGAAACACCATATATTTT. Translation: CASSGTGIGSFGNTIYF.